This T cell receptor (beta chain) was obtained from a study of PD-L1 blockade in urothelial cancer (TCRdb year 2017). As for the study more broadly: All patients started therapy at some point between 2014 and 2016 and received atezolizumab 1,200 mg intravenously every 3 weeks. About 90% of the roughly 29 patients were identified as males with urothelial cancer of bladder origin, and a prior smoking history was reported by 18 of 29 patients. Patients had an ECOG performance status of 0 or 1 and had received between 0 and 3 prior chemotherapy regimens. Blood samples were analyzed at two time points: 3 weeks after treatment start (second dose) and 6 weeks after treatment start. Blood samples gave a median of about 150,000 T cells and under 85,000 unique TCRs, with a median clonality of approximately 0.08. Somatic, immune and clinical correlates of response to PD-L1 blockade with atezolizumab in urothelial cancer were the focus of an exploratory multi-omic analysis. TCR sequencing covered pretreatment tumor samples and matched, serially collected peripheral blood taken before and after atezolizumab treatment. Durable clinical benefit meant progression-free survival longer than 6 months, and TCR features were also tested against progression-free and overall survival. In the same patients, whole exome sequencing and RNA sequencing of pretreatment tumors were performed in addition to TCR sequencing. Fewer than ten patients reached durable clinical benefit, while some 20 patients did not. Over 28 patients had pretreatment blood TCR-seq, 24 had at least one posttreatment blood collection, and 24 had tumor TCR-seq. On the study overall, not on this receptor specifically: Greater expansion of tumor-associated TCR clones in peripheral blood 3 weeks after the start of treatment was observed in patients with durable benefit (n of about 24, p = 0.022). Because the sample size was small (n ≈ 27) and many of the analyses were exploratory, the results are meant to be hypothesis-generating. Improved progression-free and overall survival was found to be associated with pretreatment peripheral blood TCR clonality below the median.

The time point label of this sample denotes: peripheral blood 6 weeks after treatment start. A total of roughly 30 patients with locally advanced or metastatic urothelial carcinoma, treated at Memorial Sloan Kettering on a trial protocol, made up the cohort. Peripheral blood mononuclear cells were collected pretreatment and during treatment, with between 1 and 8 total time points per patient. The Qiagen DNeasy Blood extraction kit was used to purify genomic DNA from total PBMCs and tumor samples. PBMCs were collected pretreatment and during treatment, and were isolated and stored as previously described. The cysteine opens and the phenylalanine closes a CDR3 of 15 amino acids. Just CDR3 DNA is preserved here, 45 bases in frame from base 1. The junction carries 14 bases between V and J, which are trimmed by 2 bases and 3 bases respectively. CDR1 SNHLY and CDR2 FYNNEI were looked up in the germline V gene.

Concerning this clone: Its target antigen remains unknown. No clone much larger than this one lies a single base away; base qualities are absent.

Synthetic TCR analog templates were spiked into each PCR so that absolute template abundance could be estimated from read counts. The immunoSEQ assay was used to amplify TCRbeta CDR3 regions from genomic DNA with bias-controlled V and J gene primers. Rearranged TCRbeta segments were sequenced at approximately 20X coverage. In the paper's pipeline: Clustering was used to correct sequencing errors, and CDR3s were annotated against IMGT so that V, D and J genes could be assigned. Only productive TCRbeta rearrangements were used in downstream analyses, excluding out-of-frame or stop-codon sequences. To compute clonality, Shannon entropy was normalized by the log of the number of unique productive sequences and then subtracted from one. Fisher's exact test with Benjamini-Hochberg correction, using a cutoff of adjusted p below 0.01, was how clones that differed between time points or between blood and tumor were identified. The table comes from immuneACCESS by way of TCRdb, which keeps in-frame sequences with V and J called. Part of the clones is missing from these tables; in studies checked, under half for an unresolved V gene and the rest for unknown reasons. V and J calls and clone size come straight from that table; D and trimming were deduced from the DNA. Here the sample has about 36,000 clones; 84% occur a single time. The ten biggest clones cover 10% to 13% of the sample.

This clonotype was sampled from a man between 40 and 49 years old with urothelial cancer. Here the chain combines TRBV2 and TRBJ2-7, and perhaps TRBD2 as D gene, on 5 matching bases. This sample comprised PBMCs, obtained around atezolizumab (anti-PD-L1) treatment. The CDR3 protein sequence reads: CASSERGNKNYEQYF. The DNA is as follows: TGTGCCAGCAGTGAACGGGGAAATAAAAACTACGAGCAGTACTTC.